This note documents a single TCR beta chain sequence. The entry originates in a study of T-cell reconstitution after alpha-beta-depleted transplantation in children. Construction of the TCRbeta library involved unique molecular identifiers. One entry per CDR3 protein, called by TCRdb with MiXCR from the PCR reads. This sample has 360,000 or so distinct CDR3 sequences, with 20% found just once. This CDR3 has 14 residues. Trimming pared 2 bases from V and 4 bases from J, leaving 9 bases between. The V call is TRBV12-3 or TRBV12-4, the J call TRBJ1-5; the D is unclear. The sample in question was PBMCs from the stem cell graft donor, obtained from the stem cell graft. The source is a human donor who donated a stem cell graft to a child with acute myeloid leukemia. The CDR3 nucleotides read TGTGCCAGCAGTTTACTCGGAGAAAATCAGCCCCAGCATTTT. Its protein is CASSLLGENQPQHF.